The clone carrying this TCR beta chain was detected only a few times. Germline CDR1 DFQATT, CDR2 SNEGSKA (reference sequence). The CDR3 totals 8 residues. This sample stems from a study of read filtering for tumor transcriptome and immune sequencing. The wider study: By R-ISS, stages I, II and III held approximately 8, 16 and 7 patients. IR-seq gave about 3.5 to 10.27 million TCR reads per sample; RNA-seq gave roughly 75 to 1,400.

Molecular barcoded adaptors covering alpha/delta and beta/gamma chains were used on approximately 400 ng RNA. TCRdb recomputed calls from the reads with MiXCR, one row per CDR3 protein. The table lists about 93,000 distinct CDR3 sequences, around a fifth of them singletons. V is TRBV20-1 and J is TRBJ2-3; D not resolved. Source material: a population of CD138-negative cells sorted from bone marrow. The receptor comes from a donor at least 40 years old with multiple myeloma. CDR3 sequence reads: CKADTQYF. The DNA for the CDR3 is TGCAAGGCAGATACGCAGTATTTT.